In its sample, the clone carrying this TCR beta chain was seen a few times. The source of the sample is a study of blood T cell repertoires in COVID-19. Trimming took off 3 bases at V and 7 bases at J, with 12 bases between the two ends. CDR3 length: 12 residues. Looked up from germline, CDR1 is SQVTM and CDR2 is ANQGSEA. This table comes from immunoSEQ multiplex PCR, and its TCRdb copy is limited to in-frame clones, with some not included. The sample lists about 210,000 clones; around nine tenths were seen once. This TCR was sampled from a young woman who had been exposed to COVID-19. The V gene is TRBV29-1, the J gene TRBJ1-1, with a tentative D call TRBD1 (5 bases). The sample taken for sequencing was PBMCs or T cells enriched from blood (not recorded which). The CDR3 sequence: CSVDSGRGEAFF. Here the CDR3 DNA reads TGCAGCGTTGATAGTGGGAGGGGTGAAGCTTTCTTT.